The following is a TCR beta chain sequence with its context. The table came from immunoSEQ multiplex PCR; TCRdb's copy has only in-frame clones and leaves some out. Of over 35,000 clones listed, 90% were seen once; the top ten hold approximately 11%. The sample belongs to a study of T cell changes during pregnancy in multiple sclerosis. This clonotype originated in a female donor with multiple sclerosis, enrolled in a pregnancy study. Sequenced here: CD8+ T cells from peripheral blood mononuclear cells, sampled in the first trimester of pregnancy.

This CDR3 reads CASSLGPSNYGYTF. In DNA, the CDR3 is TGTGCCAGCAGCTTAGGGCCCAGTAACTATGGCTACACCTTC. The chain employs TRBV7-9 and TRBJ1-2; D uncertain. The CDR3 runs 14 residues. V was pared by 1 base and J by 1 base, with 7 bases between. Germline lookup yields CDR1 SEHNR and CDR2 FQNEAQ (reference sequence).